This is a list of T cell receptor beta chains from one sample in a study of cytomegalovirus exposure and HLA in healthy donors. Produced via immunoSEQ multiplex PCR; TCRdb's table is partial and in-frame only. In the table there are 150,000 to 200,000 clones, about 76% of which are singletons. Sequencing input: PBMCs. Receptors were obtained from a male donor in good health and CMV-seropositive. Each CDR3 is given with its conserved first and last residue. Each record gives: J gene, clone size, V gene, D gene, CDR3 protein, CDR3 DNA. The D gene is left open where the match is weak. Clone size is stated in some rows and not others, as once, few, many or a class when expanded.

j_gene: TRBJ2-5
abundance: -
v_gene: TRBV7-9
d_gene: TRBD1
CDR3aa: CASSKTGTALQETQYF
CDR3nt: TGTGCCAGCAGCAAAACCGGGACAGCGCTCCAAGAGACCCAGTACTTC

j_gene: TRBJ2-3
abundance: -
v_gene: TRBV5-6
d_gene: TRBD1
CDR3aa: CASSFGQGTDTQYF
CDR3nt: TGTGCCAGCAGCTTTGGACAGGGGACAGATACGCAGTATTTT

j_gene: TRBJ2-1
abundance: -
v_gene: TRBV10-1
d_gene: -
CDR3aa: CASSATSGGEQFF
CDR3nt: TGCGCCAGCAGTGCGACCTCCGGGGGTGAGCAGTTCTTC

j_gene: TRBJ1-6
abundance: -
v_gene: TRBV4-3
d_gene: -
CDR3aa: CASSQDETGNSPLHF
CDR3nt: TGCGCCAGCAGCCAAGACGAGACAGGAAATTCACCCCTCCACTTT

j_gene: TRBJ1-3
abundance: -
v_gene: TRBV7-9
d_gene: -
CDR3aa: CASSLNGAINTIYF
CDR3nt: TGTGCCAGCAGCTTAAATGGAGCGATAAACACCATATATTTT

j_gene: TRBJ2-3
abundance: -
v_gene: TRBV7-3
d_gene: -
CDR3aa: CASSSGISTDTQYF
CDR3nt: TGTGCCAGCAGCTCGGGGATTAGCACAGATACGCAGTATTTT

j_gene: TRBJ1-6
abundance: -
v_gene: TRBV7-3
d_gene: -
CDR3aa: CASSLTGSSYNSPLHF
CDR3nt: TGTGCCAGCAGCTTAACGGGGAGCTCCTATAATTCACCCCTCCACTTT

j_gene: TRBJ1-4
abundance: -
v_gene: TRBV4-2
d_gene: TRBD1
CDR3aa: CASSHGQTGGDEKLFF
CDR3nt: TGTGCCAGCAGCCATGGACAGACAGGGGGAGATGAAAAACTGTTTTTT

j_gene: TRBJ2-7
abundance: -
v_gene: TRBV18
d_gene: TRBD2
CDR3aa: CASSLRGGDYEQYF
CDR3nt: TGTGCCAGCTCACTTCGGGGGGGTGACTACGAGCAGTACTTC

j_gene: TRBJ2-7
abundance: -
v_gene: TRBV7-9
d_gene: TRBD1
CDR3aa: CASSPKGARLFYEQYF
CDR3nt: TGTGCCAGCAGCCCTAAGGGGGCCCGCCTATTCTACGAGCAGTACTTC

j_gene: TRBJ2-7
abundance: -
v_gene: TRBV9
d_gene: TRBD1
CDR3aa: CASSAGSGTGSGEQYF
CDR3nt: TGTGCCAGCAGCGCGGGCTCCGGGACAGGGAGCGGCGAGCAGTACTTC

j_gene: TRBJ1-6
abundance: few
v_gene: TRBV30
d_gene: -
CDR3aa: CAMNPTGNSPLHF
CDR3nt: TGTGCCATGAACCCGACAGGAAATTCACCCCTCCACTTT

j_gene: TRBJ2-2
abundance: once
v_gene: TRBV7-2
d_gene: TRBD2
CDR3aa: CASSPRSGGDTGELFF
CDR3nt: TGTGCCAGCAGCCCTCGTAGCGGGGGGGATACCGGGGAGCTGTTTTTT

j_gene: TRBJ2-2
abundance: -
v_gene: TRBV19
d_gene: -
CDR3aa: CASSISSPGELFF
CDR3nt: TGTGCCAGTAGTATATCCTCTCCCGGGGAGCTGTTTTTT

j_gene: TRBJ2-5
abundance: -
v_gene: TRBV4-1
d_gene: -
CDR3aa: CASSRLEQQETQYF
CDR3nt: TGCGCCAGCAGCCGCCTCGAACAGCAGGAGACCCAGTACTTC

j_gene: TRBJ1-6
abundance: once
v_gene: TRBV4-1
d_gene: TRBD1
CDR3aa: CASSRGQGGNSPLHF
CDR3nt: TGCGCCAGCAGCCGCGGACAGGGCGGTAATTCACCCCTCCACTTT

j_gene: TRBJ2-2
abundance: -
v_gene: TRBV19
d_gene: -
CDR3aa: CASSILGVGGELFF
CDR3nt: TGTGCCAGTAGTATTTTAGGGGTTGGCGGGGAGCTGTTTTTT

j_gene: TRBJ2-5
abundance: -
v_gene: TRBV5-5
d_gene: TRBD2
CDR3aa: CASSLERGLAGAGETQYF
CDR3nt: TGTGCCAGCAGCTTGGAGAGAGGACTAGCGGGGGCTGGGGAGACCCAGTACTTC

j_gene: TRBJ2-6
abundance: -
v_gene: TRBV9
d_gene: TRBD1
CDR3aa: CASKGGAGANVLTF
CDR3nt: TGTGCCAGCAAAGGGGGCGCTGGGGCCAACGTCCTGACTTTC

j_gene: TRBJ1-2
abundance: -
v_gene: TRBV27
d_gene: TRBD1
CDR3aa: CASSLETGKGGYTF
CDR3nt: TGTGCCAGCAGTTTAGAGACAGGGAAAGGCGGCTACACCTTC

j_gene: TRBJ1-1
abundance: -
v_gene: TRBV7-2
d_gene: -
CDR3aa: CASSPLRTVNTEAFF
CDR3nt: TGTGCCAGCAGCCCCCTACGGACAGTGAACACTGAAGCTTTCTTT

j_gene: TRBJ2-1
abundance: -
v_gene: TRBV4-1
d_gene: TRBD2
CDR3aa: CASSQVAGGSNEQFF
CDR3nt: TGCGCCAGCAGCCAGGTAGCGGGGGGGTCCAATGAGCAGTTCTTC

j_gene: TRBJ2-7
abundance: -
v_gene: TRBV7-8
d_gene: -
CDR3aa: CASSLGVGRGQEQYF
CDR3nt: TGTGCCAGCAGCTTAGGAGTGGGGCGGGGCCAGGAGCAGTACTTC

j_gene: TRBJ1-5
abundance: -
v_gene: TRBV6-5
d_gene: -
CDR3aa: CASSYSGPRQPQHF
CDR3nt: TGTGCCAGCAGTTACTCGGGGCCTCGGCAGCCCCAGCATTTT

j_gene: TRBJ1-2
abundance: -
v_gene: TRBV6-6
d_gene: -
CDR3aa: CAGAQGTLDYTF
CDR3nt: TGTGCCGGTGCGCAGGGAACACTCGACTACACCTTC

j_gene: TRBJ2-1
abundance: once
v_gene: TRBV19
d_gene: -
CDR3aa: CASSKEADNEQFF
CDR3nt: TGTGCCAGTAGTAAGGAGGCGGACAATGAGCAGTTCTTC

j_gene: TRBJ1-2
abundance: -
v_gene: TRBV6-6
d_gene: -
CDR3aa: CASSYSISGNYGYTF
CDR3nt: TGTGCCAGCAGTTACTCGATCTCAGGGAACTATGGCTACACCTTC

j_gene: TRBJ1-6
abundance: -
v_gene: TRBV5-5
d_gene: TRBD1
CDR3aa: CASSGQGAIYNSPLHF
CDR3nt: TGTGCCAGCAGCGGACAGGGGGCTATCTATAATTCACCCCTCCACTTT

j_gene: TRBJ1-1
abundance: -
v_gene: TRBV10-3
d_gene: -
CDR3aa: CAISALGGAGTEAFF
CDR3nt: TGTGCCATCAGTGCCCTTGGGGGGGCTGGTACTGAAGCTTTCTTT

j_gene: TRBJ2-1
abundance: -
v_gene: TRBV2
d_gene: TRBD1
CDR3aa: CASSEGTGLVEQFF
CDR3nt: TGTGCCAGCAGCGAAGGGACAGGTCTTGTTGAGCAGTTCTTC

j_gene: TRBJ2-7
abundance: -
v_gene: TRBV2
d_gene: TRBD2
CDR3aa: CASHGLASSYEQYF
CDR3nt: TGTGCCAGTCATGGACTAGCTAGCTCCTACGAGCAGTACTTC

j_gene: TRBJ1-2
abundance: -
v_gene: TRBV10-3
d_gene: -
CDR3aa: CAISDSPGNGYTF
CDR3nt: TGTGCCATCAGTGATTCCCCCGGGAATGGCTACACCTTC

j_gene: TRBJ2-1
abundance: -
v_gene: TRBV4-1
d_gene: TRBD2
CDR3aa: CASSRGSGGAPYNEQFF
CDR3nt: TGCGCCAGCAGCCGAGGGAGCGGGGGGGCCCCCTACAATGAGCAGTTCTTC

j_gene: TRBJ1-5
abundance: -
v_gene: TRBV6-1
d_gene: -
CDR3aa: CASSLGERPQHF
CDR3nt: TGTGCCAGCAGTTTAGGAGAGCGGCCCCAGCATTTT

j_gene: TRBJ1-1
abundance: -
v_gene: TRBV23-1
d_gene: TRBD1
CDR3aa: CASSQSGGPNTEAFF
CDR3nt: TGCGCCAGCAGTCAGTCAGGGGGTCCGAACACTGAAGCTTTCTTT

j_gene: TRBJ1-4
abundance: -
v_gene: TRBV6-5
d_gene: TRBD1
CDR3aa: CASSYDRGTTNEKLFF
CDR3nt: TGTGCCAGCAGTTACGACAGGGGAACGACTAATGAAAAACTGTTTTTT

j_gene: TRBJ1-1
abundance: -
v_gene: TRBV5-6
d_gene: -
CDR3aa: CASSFSGPRGTEAFF
CDR3nt: TGTGCCAGCAGCTTTTCCGGGCCCCGGGGCACTGAAGCTTTCTTT

j_gene: TRBJ2-5
abundance: -
v_gene: TRBV4-3
d_gene: TRBD2
CDR3aa: CASSQGGLAGALQETQYF
CDR3nt: TGCGCCAGCAGCCAAGGGGGACTAGCGGGGGCCCTACAAGAGACCCAGTACTTC

j_gene: TRBJ2-7
abundance: -
v_gene: TRBV27
d_gene: -
CDR3aa: CASSPEGGSWNPYEQYF
CDR3nt: TGTGCCAGCAGTCCCGAGGGGGGGAGCTGGAACCCCTACGAGCAGTACTTC

j_gene: TRBJ1-3
abundance: -
v_gene: TRBV4-1
d_gene: -
CDR3aa: CASSQLQGGDTIYF
CDR3nt: TGCGCCAGCAGCCAACTTCAGGGTGGGGACACCATATATTTT

j_gene: TRBJ2-2
abundance: -
v_gene: TRBV27
d_gene: TRBD1
CDR3aa: CASSRDSLANTGELFF
CDR3nt: TGTGCCAGCAGTCGGGACAGCCTTGCGAACACCGGGGAGCTGTTTTTT

j_gene: TRBJ1-2
abundance: -
v_gene: TRBV4-3
d_gene: TRBD1
CDR3aa: CASSQATGGSYGYTF
CDR3nt: TGCGCCAGCAGCCAAGCGACAGGGGGTTCCTATGGCTACACCTTC

j_gene: TRBJ2-1
abundance: -
v_gene: TRBV5-1
d_gene: -
CDR3aa: CASSSSFEQFF
CDR3nt: TGCGCCAGCAGCTCCAGTTTTGAACAGTTCTTC

j_gene: TRBJ1-1
abundance: few
v_gene: TRBV6-5
d_gene: TRBD1
CDR3aa: CASSSGQRNTEAFF
CDR3nt: TGTGCCAGCAGTTCGGGACAGAGGAACACTGAAGCTTTCTTT

j_gene: TRBJ1-3
abundance: -
v_gene: TRBV2
d_gene: TRBD1
CDR3aa: CASTPTGFSGNTIYF
CDR3nt: TGTGCCAGCACCCCGACAGGGTTCTCTGGAAACACCATATATTTT

j_gene: TRBJ2-7
abundance: -
v_gene: TRBV2
d_gene: -
CDR3aa: CASFAGYEQYF
CDR3nt: TGTGCCAGCTTTGCAGGCTACGAGCAGTACTTC

j_gene: TRBJ1-2
abundance: -
v_gene: TRBV2
d_gene: -
CDR3aa: CASLDLTSRDYGYTF
CDR3nt: TGTGCCAGCCTAGACCTAACTTCGAGGGACTATGGCTACACCTTC

j_gene: TRBJ2-2
abundance: -
v_gene: TRBV19
d_gene: TRBD2
CDR3aa: CASLREGGELFF
CDR3nt: TGTGCCAGTCTCAGGGAGGGCGGGGAGCTGTTTTTT

j_gene: TRBJ1-5
abundance: few
v_gene: TRBV6-1
d_gene: -
CDR3aa: CASSVRRSQPQHF
CDR3nt: TGTGCCAGCAGCGTCAGGAGGAGTCAGCCCCAGCATTTT

j_gene: TRBJ1-5
abundance: -
v_gene: TRBV28
d_gene: -
CDR3aa: CASVSTGSFSNQPQHF
CDR3nt: TGTGCCAGTGTCTCTACAGGGTCCTTTAGCAATCAGCCCCAGCATTTT

j_gene: TRBJ2-7
abundance: -
v_gene: TRBV4-1
d_gene: -
CDR3aa: CASSPRPAYEQYF
CDR3nt: TGCGCCAGCAGCCCCAGGCCGGCCTACGAGCAGTACTTC

j_gene: TRBJ1-1
abundance: -
v_gene: TRBV6-1
d_gene: -
CDR3aa: CASKEGGGNTEAFF
CDR3nt: TGTGCCAGCAAAGAGGGAGGGGGGAACACTGAAGCTTTCTTT

j_gene: TRBJ2-2
abundance: -
v_gene: TRBV9
d_gene: TRBD2
CDR3aa: CASSDPTSGGVNTGELFF
CDR3nt: TGTGCCAGCAGCGATCCGACTAGCGGGGGCGTAAACACCGGGGAGCTGTTTTTT

j_gene: TRBJ2-7
abundance: -
v_gene: TRBV6-1
d_gene: -
CDR3aa: CASSKQVAEFYEQYF
CDR3nt: TGTGCCAGCAGTAAACAGGTGGCGGAGTTCTACGAGCAGTACTTC

j_gene: TRBJ2-5
abundance: once
v_gene: TRBV13
d_gene: TRBD1
CDR3aa: CASSSGDRDLQETQYF
CDR3nt: TGTGCCAGCAGCTCAGGGGACAGGGACCTCCAAGAGACCCAGTACTTC

j_gene: TRBJ1-4
abundance: -
v_gene: TRBV18
d_gene: -
CDR3aa: CASSFAEIEKLFF
CDR3nt: TGTGCCAGCTCATTCGCGGAAATTGAAAAACTGTTTTTT

j_gene: TRBJ2-7
abundance: -
v_gene: TRBV14
d_gene: -
CDR3aa: CASSPDPRGYEQYF
CDR3nt: TGTGCCAGCAGCCCCGACCCCAGAGGCTACGAGCAGTACTTC

j_gene: TRBJ2-1
abundance: -
v_gene: TRBV29-1
d_gene: TRBD2
CDR3aa: CSVALAGGFYNEQFF
CDR3nt: TGCAGCGTTGCTCTAGCGGGGGGATTCTACAATGAGCAGTTCTTC

j_gene: TRBJ2-1
abundance: -
v_gene: TRBV7-8
d_gene: -
CDR3aa: CASSSLGNEQFF
CDR3nt: TGTGCCAGCAGCTCCCTCGGGAATGAGCAGTTCTTC